The 20 T cell receptor beta chains reported below all come from one sample, sequenced in a study of human T cells and chemical hapten exposure. TCRdb itself ran the RACE reads through MiXCR, one entry per CDR3 protein. This sample has some 100,000 distinct CDR3 sequences, with about a tenth found just once. Time point denoted: patch test 2, 6 weeks after DPC sensitization. Regarding treatment: therapeutic diphenylcyclopropenone sensitization with weekly scalp DPC. Sequenced here: whole blood, sampled in connection with sensitization to the hapten diphenylcyclopropenone (DPC). The receptors come from a woman between 40 and 50 years old with alopecia areata. Some clones in this sample may be carry-over from other donors' samples.

This chain links TRBV28 with TRBJ1-1; D perhaps matches TRBD1 (6 bases). In germline, CDR1 is MDHEN, CDR2 SYDVKM. V was clipped by 5 bases and J by 2 bases, with 12 bases between them. The CDR3 is 14 amino acids. The CDR3 region is CASSVTRGNTEAFF. In nucleotides, the CDR3 is TGTGCCAGCAGTGTTACCAGGGGCAACACTGAAGCTTTCTTT.

In this sample, this clonotype turned up many times. V is TRBV6-1 and J is TRBJ1-6, with D uncertain. CDR1 MNHNS and CDR2 SASEGT come from the germline V gene. V lost 0 bases, J lost 8 bases, and 11 bases lay in between. The CDR3 is 15 residues long. The CDR3 region is CASSEAGGFYSPLHF. DNA for the CDR3: TGTGCCAGCAGTGAAGCAGGAGGGTTTTATTCACCCCTCCACTTT.

There are a few counts of this clonotype. V gene TRBV7-2 combines with J gene TRBJ1-3, with 9 bases aligning to TRBD1. CDR3 length: 14 residues. With V trimmed by 5 bases and J by 7 bases, 6 bases remained unmatched. The V gene's germline CDR1 is SGHTA and CDR2 FQGNSA. The CDR3 DNA reads TGTGCCAGCAGCCCGGGACAGGGATACAACACCATATATTTT. Residues: CASSPGQGYNTIYF.

This clonotype came up many times. The rearrangement links TRBV29-1 to TRBJ2-1, with 13 bases that match TRBD2. The CDR3 length is 17 residues. Germline V gene data show CDR1 as SQVTM and CDR2 as ANQGSEA. V lost 6 bases and J lost 0; bases outside the gene matches: 8. The CDR3 sequence: CSVAGTSGISSYNEQFF. In nucleotides, the CDR3 is TGCAGCGTGGCCGGGACTAGCGGGATAAGCTCCTACAATGAGCAGTTCTTC.

The table lists this clonotype with a few counts. This chain links TRBV20-1 with TRBJ2-3; TRBD1 is a possible D gene (6 bases). V lost 5 bases and J lost 1, with 10 bases in between. The CDR3 runs 13 residues. Germline CDR1 is DFQATT and CDR2 is SNEGSKA (reference sequence). CDR3 residues: CSAPRTGTDTQYF. CDR3 DNA sequence: TGCAGTGCTCCTAGGACAGGCACAGATACGCAGTATTTT.

This clonotype was observed a handful of times. The rearrangement uses TRBV9 and TRBJ2-7; unclear D gene. The CDR3 has 13 amino acids. Germline V lookup: CDR1 SGDLS, CDR2 YYNGEE. Trimming took off 0 bases at V and 5 bases at J, with 9 bases between the two ends. The CDR3, as DNA: TGTGCCAGCAGCGTAGACTGGAATAACGAGCAGTACTTC. It yields the protein CASSVDWNNEQYF.

The rearrangement joins TRBV28 to TRBJ2-1; 11 bases align to TRBD2. The CDR3 runs to 15 residues. With 6 bases clipped from V and 8 bases from J, the junction kept 9 bases outside the gene matches. Germline V gene lookup returns CDR1 MDHEN and CDR2 SYDVKM. The CDR3 DNA follows: TGTGCCAGCAGACAGCTAGCGGGAGGTATCGATGAGCAGTTCTTC. This gives the protein CASRQLAGGIDEQFF.

The table lists this clonotype with many counts. The chain is built from TRBV2 and TRBJ2-1; 13 bases line up with TRBD2. The CDR3 loop spans 20 amino acids. CDR1 SNHLY and CDR2 FYNNEI come from the germline V gene. V lost 0 bases to trimming and J lost 5 bases; unmatched junction nucleotides: 13. The CDR3 region has the DNA TGTGCCAGCAGTGAAGCGCGGGGTAGACTAGCGGGAGGTTTAGACAATGAGCAGTTCTTC. Amino acid sequence: CASSEARGRLAGGLDNEQFF.

Ten or more counts support this clonotype. The gene calls are TRBV6-6 and TRBJ2-1, with D perhaps TRBD1 or TRBD2 (5 bases each). Germline CDR1 MNHNY, CDR2 SVGAGI (reference sequence). The CDR3 spans 14 residues. Trimming shortened V by 6 bases and J by 5 bases, and 14 bases separated the two germline ends. The CDR3 nucleotides read TGTGCCAGCAGCCCGGGGCGGCCCGACAATGAGCAGTTCTTC. Its translation: CASSPGRPDNEQFF.

This chain links TRBV20-1 with TRBJ2-5; TRBD1 aligns across 7 bases. This CDR3 contains 14 residues. The V and J ends lost 0 bases and 5 bases, in that order; junction bases with no gene match: 6. Germline loops: CDR1 DFQATT, CDR2 SNEGSKA (reference sequence). The CDR3 region has the DNA TGCAGTGCTAGAGATCGAAGACAGGGCGAGACCCAGTACTTC. Its protein product is CSARDRRQGETQYF.

This clonotype has a count of ten or more. The rearrangement joins TRBV29-1 to TRBJ2-6; TRBD1 agrees at 8 bases. Trimming cost V 4 bases and J 3 bases; bases outside gene matches: 8. This CDR3 spans 16 amino acids. Germline loops: CDR1 SQVTM, CDR2 ANQGSEA. CDR3 nucleotide sequence: TGCAGCGTTGTTACAGGGGGAATTGGTGGGGCCAACGTCCTGACTTTC. It specifies CSVVTGGIGGANVLTF. Full variable domain (remainder filled in from reference TRBV29-1 and TRBJ2-6): SAVISQKPSRDICQRGTSLTIQCQVDSQVTMMFWYRQQPGQSLTLIATANQGSEATYESGFVIDKFPISRPNLTFSTLTVSNMSPEDSSIYLCSVVTGGIGGANVLTFGAGSRLTVL.

This clonotype was picked up a small number of times. V is TRBV6-2 or TRBV6-3 and J is TRBJ2-2; a possible D gene is TRBD2 (5 bases). The CDR3 length is 17 residues. CDR1 is MNHEY and CDR2 is SVGEGT in the germline V gene. The V end was cut by 4 bases, the J end by 5 bases, with 20 bases between. The CDR3 DNA reads TGTGCCAGCAGTTCCCCTCGAGGAGGTCTCGGGACCGGGGAGCTGTTTTTT. Its protein product is CASSSPRGGLGTGELFF.

There are a few counts of this clonotype. The chain links TRBV29-1 to TRBJ2-3; perhaps TRBD2 as D (5 bases). Looked up from germline, CDR1 is SQVTM and CDR2 is ANQGSEA. Trimming removed 1 base at V and 5 bases at J, with 13 bases between. This CDR3 has 14 amino acids. CDR3 bases: TGCAGCGTTGAAGGAGGGCCGGAGATAGATACGCAGTATTTT. It specifies CSVEGGPEIDTQYF.

This clonotype was found a few times. The chain joins TRBV27 to TRBJ1-5; D gene uncertain. Trimming cost V 2 bases and J 4 bases, with 9 bases left between them. CDR1 MNHEY and CDR2 SMNVEV come from the germline V gene (reference sequence). The CDR3 has 14 residues. Here the CDR3 DNA reads TGTGCCAGCAGTTTACAAGGAGGTAATCAGCCCCAGCATTTT. Translated, it gives CASSLQGGNQPQHF.

This clonotype showed up just a few times. The V call is TRBV12-2, the J call TRBJ2-1; TRBD2 is the table's D call, not checked against the DNA. TRBV12-2 is reported as a pseudogene. This CDR3 region has 19 residues. This chain's CDR3 is CASRLESLRLAGERNEQFF. The CDR3 coding sequence is TGTGCAAGTCGCTTAGAATCGCTCCGACTAGCGGGAGAACGCAATGAGCAGTTCTTC.

This clonotype has a handful of counts. The genes are TRBV12-3 or TRBV12-4 and TRBJ1-2, with D hard to call. The CDR3 covers 13 residues. Trimming pared 3 bases from V and 0 bases from J, leaving 5 bases between. CDR3 sequence reads: CASSLPPNYGYTF. Written as DNA, the CDR3 is TGTGCCAGCAGTTTGCCCCCTAACTATGGCTACACCTTC.

This clonotype was detected ten times or more. The CDR3 coding sequence is TGTGCCAGCAGTTTTGGGGTTTCTGATACGCAGTATTTT. Protein product: CASSFGVSDTQYF. The gene calls are TRBV12-3 or TRBV12-4 and TRBJ2-3; D call uncertain. V was pared by 3 bases and J by 6 bases, with 10 bases between. The CDR3 contains 13 residues.

The chain joins TRBV9 to TRBJ2-5, with D possibly TRBD2 on 6 matching bases. V lost 2 bases, J lost 1 base, and 18 bases lay in between. CDR3 length: 17 residues. Looked up from germline, CDR1 is SGDLS and CDR2 is YYNGEE. CDR3 sequence reads: CASSVGGSATSQETQYF. The CDR3 nucleotides are TGTGCCAGCAGCGTTGGGGGGTCGGCGACTAGCCAAGAGACCCAGTACTTC.

This clonotype was found many times. The chain couples TRBV30 to TRBJ2-2, with D tentatively TRBD2 (5 bases). The CDR3 has 15 amino acids. The germline gives CDR1 GTSNPN, CDR2 SVGIG (reference sequence). Trimming cost V 8 bases and J 0 bases, with 16 bases left between them. In DNA form, the CDR3 reads TGTGCCGGGATGAGGGCAGTCGCGAACACCGGGGAGCTGTTTTTT. Protein sequence: CAGMRAVANTGELFF.

This clonotype was seen a handful of times. The rearrangement uses TRBV5-1 and TRBJ1-6, with D possibly TRBD1 on 5 matching bases. V lost 5 bases and J lost 9, with 15 bases in between. The CDR3 is made up of 14 amino acids. Germline values: CDR1 SGHRS, CDR2 YFSETQ. CDR3 residues: CASRGLDPGSPLHF. The DNA for the CDR3 is TGCGCCAGCAGGGGACTGGACCCCGGTTCACCCCTCCACTTT.